Shown below are 8 T cell receptor beta chains from a single sample sequenced in a study of shared clonotypes between healthy human individuals. Profiled with immunoSEQ multiplex PCR; TCRdb holds only in-frame clones, not every one. The table records about 1,500,000 clones, approximately 97% of them present only once. Material for sequencing was naive CD4+ T cells sorted from blood. Subset given: CD45RA+ positively selected. All receptors derive from a man aged 25 to 40 in good health.

V is TRBV4-1 and J is TRBJ2-3; D remains ambiguous. This CDR3 region has 15 residues. Germline CDR1 reads MGHRA; CDR2 reads YSYEKL. V lost 6 bases and J 5 bases, leaving 18 bases between the germline ends. For the CDR3, the DNA is TGCGCCAGCAGACAACCGTGGCAGGTTGGAGATACGCAGTATTTT. Translating gives CASRQPWQVGDTQYF.

The chain is built from TRBV7-3 and TRBJ1-1, with D uncertain. Germline CDR1 is SGHTA and CDR2 is FQGTGA. This CDR3 has 15 amino acids. The V end lost 0 bases, the J end lost 2 bases, and 10 bases lay between the germline ends. This CDR3 is CASSLTGGFNTEAFF. The CDR3 nucleotides read TGTGCCAGCAGCTTAACAGGAGGGTTTAACACTGAAGCTTTCTTT. The full variable domain, with the rest looked up from reference TRBV7-3 and TRBJ1-1, is GAGVSQTPSNKVTEKGKYVELRCDPISGHTALYWYRQSLGQGPEFLIYFQGTGAADDSGLPNDRFFAVRPEGSVSTLKIQRTERGDSAVYLCASSLTGGFNTEAFFGQGTRLTVV.

This clone has only a few counts. V gene TRBV2 combines with J gene TRBJ2-1; no clear D gene. Per the germline V gene, CDR1 is SNHLY and CDR2 is FYNNEI. Trimming pared 6 bases from V and 13 bases from J, leaving 13 bases between. This CDR3 has 11 amino acids. The CDR3 coding sequence is TGTGCCAGCAGCCCTCAACAACTACAGTTCTTC. It translates to CASSPQQLQFF.

This chain connects TRBV2 to TRBJ1-5; D not certain. Germline V gives CDR1 SNHLY, CDR2 FYNNEI. V was clipped by 7 bases and J by 2 bases, with 12 bases between them. The CDR3 length is 14 residues. In DNA form, the CDR3 reads TGTGCCAGCACGGTGAGTGGTGGCAATCAGCCCCAGCATTTT. This codes for CASTVSGGNQPQHF.

The V gene is TRBV27, the J gene TRBJ1-1; no clear D gene. This CDR3 is 14 amino acids long. The germline CDR1 and CDR2 sequences are MNHEY and SMNVEV (reference sequence). V gave up 4 bases and J gave up 1 base, with 10 bases separating them. The CDR3 DNA follows: TGTGCCAGCAGTTATGTGAGAGGGAACACTGAAGCTTTCTTT. Its translation: CASSYVRGNTEAFF.

The chain carries TRBV5-1 and TRBJ2-7; TRBD2 matches at 7 bases. Germline-derived CDR1 and CDR2 are SGHRS and YFSETQ. This CDR3 spans 15 amino acids. J lost 0 bases, V lost 1 base, and 4 bases had no gene match. The CDR3 DNA reads TGCGCCAGCAGCTTGACCGCTAGCGGCTCCTACGAGCAGTACTTC. Its translation: CASSLTASGSYEQYF. Using reference TRBV5-1 and TRBJ2-7 for the parts outside the CDR3, the full variable domain is KAGVTQTPRYLIKTRGQQVTLSCSPISGHRSVSWYQQTPGQGLQFLFEYFSETQRNKGNFPGRFSGRQFSNSRSEMNVSTLELGDSALYLCASSLTASGSYEQYFGPGTRLTVT.

The chain combines TRBV5-1 with TRBJ2-1; 8 positions agree with TRBD2. Germline V gives CDR1 SGHRS, CDR2 YFSETQ. V was clipped by 1 base and J by 6 bases; unmatched bases: 6. There are 15 residues in the CDR3. The CDR3 loop is CASSLSGGEINEQFF. For the CDR3, the DNA is TGCGCCAGCAGCTTGTCGGGAGGGGAAATCAATGAGCAGTTCTTC. Variable domain in full (rest from reference TRBV5-1 and TRBJ2-1): KAGVTQTPRYLIKTRGQQVTLSCSPISGHRSVSWYQQTPGQGLQFLFEYFSETQRNKGNFPGRFSGRQFSNSRSEMNVSTLELGDSALYLCASSLSGGEINEQFFGPGTRLTVL.

A note on this clone: Different DNA sequences within this sample yield the same CDR3. The rearrangement uses TRBV7-2 and TRBJ2-5; 7 bases are a match to TRBD1. Germline loops: CDR1 SGHTA, CDR2 FQGNSA. The CDR3 runs 16 residues. The ends lost 2 bases at V and 2 bases at J; junction bases unmatched: 8. DNA for the CDR3: TGTGCCAGCAGCTTAAGTCTAGGGGGCGGGCAAGAGACCCAGTACTTC. Translating it yields CASSLSLGGGQETQYF.